This TCR beta chain was observed in a study of T cells in Graves' hyperthyroidism and ophthalmopathy. Findings of the study overall: The model forecast ophthalmopathy, anticipating it by a median roughly 6.3 months before onset. Blood shared most expanded thyroid clonotypes above 0.001.

Turning to this clonotype: No antigen is known for it.

CDR1 is SQVTM, CDR2 ANQGSEA, per germline. The CDR3 is made up of 12 amino acids. Germline trimming cut 7 bases from V and 12 bases from J; bases unmatched to any gene: 14. TCR beta CDR3 region amplification was performed from RNA transcripts. The study used the HTBI primer set for a first-round RT-PCR of the TCR CDR3. TCRdb processed the multiplex PCR reads anew with MiXCR; each CDR3 protein has one entry. The repertoire holds roughly 570,000 distinct CDR3 sequences, with roughly 50% as singletons. Exclusion followed for patients with uncontrolled infection, other autoimmune disease, pregnancy or lactation. Diagnoses used clinical symptoms, serum thyroxine and TRAb, thyroid ultrasound and orbital computed tomography.

What was sequenced was peripheral blood or thyroid tissue (not recorded which). The chain is built from TRBV29-1 and TRBJ1-2; 7 bases map to TRBD1. The sequence came from a woman aged 18-29 years with Graves' hyperthyroidism. The CDR3 DNA reads as TGCAGCGCCCCCGAGGGGGCGGGGGGCCACACCTTC. This sequence encodes CSAPEGAGGHTF.